Detailed here is one TCR beta chain. Antigen: not known. 13 Jbeta primers and 60 Vbeta primers were used for the PCR. Profiled with immunoSEQ multiplex PCR; TCRdb holds only in-frame clones, not every one. In the table there are 150,000 to 200,000 clones, under 80% of which are singletons. These data originate in a study of cytomegalovirus exposure and HLA in healthy donors. Regarding the study as a whole: For TCR beta chains, V- and J-gene trimming was later linked to a missense DCLRE1C variant. Sequencing likely caused a cluster of highly shared sequence variants. The authors listed roughly 150 TCR beta chains as cytomegalovirus-associated.

The specimen sequenced was PBMCs. This TCR was recovered from a woman under 40 in good health and CMV-seropositive.

CDR3: CAIGGQGRYQPQHF. For the CDR3, the DNA is TGTGCCATCGGCGGACAGGGGAGATATCAGCCCCAGCATTTT. The gene calls are TRBV19 and TRBJ1-5; TRBD1 agrees at 9 bases. Germline V CDR1 and CDR2: LNHDA, SQIVND (reference sequence). V gave up 10 bases and J gave up 5 bases; unmatched junction bases: 9. The CDR3 consists of 14 residues.